This passage covers 32 T cell receptor beta chains from one sample sequenced in a study of blood T cell repertoires in COVID-19. The table came from immunoSEQ multiplex PCR; TCRdb's copy has only in-frame clones and leaves some out. The table shows about 120,000 clones, with 85% occurring only once. Specimen: peripheral blood. These receptors were taken from a woman of 80 years or more with acute or convalescent COVID-19.

J is TRBJ2-1 and V is TRBV7-3; 9 positions agree with TRBD2. Germline loops: CDR1 SGHTA, CDR2 FQGTGA. The CDR3 covers 18 residues. With 1 base clipped from V and 6 bases from J, the junction kept 13 bases outside the gene matches. Here the CDR3 reads CASSLKGPGLASGNEQFF. The CDR3 DNA sequence: TGTGCCAGCAGCTTAAAGGGACCGGGACTAGCATCGGGCAATGAGCAGTTCTTC.

The chain links TRBV3-1 (or the pseudogene TRBV3-2) to TRBJ1-5, with a possible D match to TRBD1 (5 bases). Germline lookup yields CDR1 LGHDT and CDR2 YNNKEL (reference sequence). The V end was cut by 5 bases, the J end by 4 bases, with 9 bases between. CDR3 size: 13 residues. For the CDR3, the DNA is TGTGCCAGCAGCACCGGACAAAATCAGCCCCAGCATTTT. This gives the protein CASSTGQNQPQHF.

The chain joins TRBV28 to TRBJ1-1, with D hard to call. The CDR3 is 15 residues long. Deletions cut 5 bases from V and 0 bases from J, with 13 bases between. Looked up from germline, CDR1 is MDHEN and CDR2 is SYDVKM. The CDR3 loop reads CASSPGLWVNTEAFF. CDR3 DNA: TGTGCCAGCAGTCCTGGACTCTGGGTGAACACTGAAGCTTTCTTT.

V usage is TRBV7-9 and J usage is TRBJ1-1; D might be TRBD1 (6 bases). The V gene's germline CDR1 is SEHNR and CDR2 FQNEAQ (reference sequence). This CDR3 spans 14 amino acids. V shed 5 bases and J shed 4 bases, with 14 bases lying between them. CDR3 loop: CASSQQGYATEAFF. The DNA for the CDR3 is TGTGCCAGCAGCCAACAGGGTTATGCCACTGAAGCTTTCTTT.

The rearrangement uses TRBV5-1 and TRBJ1-2; TRBD1 agrees at 9 bases. Germline V gene lookup returns CDR1 SGHRS and CDR2 YFSETQ. The CDR3 sequence is 14 residues long. The V segment lost 4 bases and the J segment 7 bases; nucleotides outside the gene matches: 8. The CDR3 here is CASSHGQGTSGYTF. In nucleotides, the CDR3 is TGCGCCAGCAGCCACGGACAGGGGACCAGTGGCTACACCTTC.

The chain couples TRBV3-1 (or the pseudogene TRBV3-2) to TRBJ2-3, with a possible D match to TRBD1 (6 bases). Deletions cut 1 base from V and 4 bases from J, with 9 bases between. Germline loops: CDR1 LGHDT, CDR2 YNNKEL (reference sequence). The CDR3 loop spans 14 amino acids. The CDR3 protein is CASSQAQGPDTQYF. CDR3 coding DNA: TGTGCCAGCAGCCAAGCACAGGGACCAGATACGCAGTATTTT.

The gene calls are TRBV27 and TRBJ1-1; tentatively, D is TRBD1 (6 bases). Trimming removed 4 bases at V and 9 bases at J, with 12 bases between. The CDR3 extends over 12 amino acids. CDR1 is MNHEY, CDR2 SMNVEV, per germline (reference sequence). CDR3 loop: CASSSAGTKAFF. The CDR3 DNA reads as TGTGCCAGCAGTTCCGCCGGGACAAAAGCTTTCTTT.

The rearrangement uses TRBV11-3 and TRBJ2-5; TRBD1 aligns across 7 bases. Germline V gene data show CDR1 as SGHNT and CDR2 as YENEEA. The CDR3 has 13 residues. With 8 bases clipped from V and 3 bases from J, the junction kept 6 bases outside the gene matches. The CDR3: CASGITGEETQYF. CDR3 DNA sequence: TGTGCCAGCGGGATTACAGGGGAAGAGACCCAGTACTTC.

This chain links TRBV5-4 with TRBJ2-5, with D perhaps TRBD2 (7 bases). The germline V gene has CDR1 SGHNT and CDR2 YYREEE (reference sequence). CDR3 length equals 13 residues. Between the trimmed V and J ends, which lost 3 bases and 4 bases, there was a span of 10 bases. CDR3: CASSWGGRETQYF. The DNA for the CDR3 is TGTGCCAGCAGCTGGGGGGGGCGAGAGACCCAGTACTTC. Supplemented by reference TRBV5-4 and TRBJ2-5, the full variable domain reads ETGVTQSPTHLIKTRGQQVTLRCSSQSGHNTVSWYQQALGQGPQFIFQYYREEENGRGNFPPRFSGLQFPNYSSELNVNALELDDSALYLCASSWGGRETQYFGPGTRLLVL.

The rearrangement uses TRBV7-3 and TRBJ1-2; D gene uncertain. The length of the CDR3 is 13 residues. V lost 8 bases and J 5 bases, leaving 15 bases between the germline ends. Germline assignment: CDR1 SGHTA and CDR2 FQGTGA. As DNA, the CDR3 is TGTGCCAGCTCCGCCACCGAGGGTTATGGCTACACCTTC. Protein sequence: CASSATEGYGYTF. The full variable domain, with the rest looked up from reference TRBV7-3 and TRBJ1-2, is GAGVSQTPSNKVTEKGKYVELRCDPISGHTALYWYRQSLGQGPEFLIYFQGTGAADDSGLPNDRFFAVRPEGSVSTLKIQRTERGDSAVYLCASSATEGYGYTFGSGTRLTVV.

V usage is TRBV7-9 and J usage is TRBJ2-1, with no clear D. V was pared by 2 bases and J by 7 bases, with 6 bases between. Germline CDR1 is SEHNR and CDR2 is FQNEAQ (reference sequence). This CDR3 is 12 amino acids long. CDR3 in amino acids: CASSLTENEQFF. DNA of the CDR3: TGTGCCAGCAGCTTAACTGAGAATGAGCAGTTCTTC.

The chain is built from TRBV5-1 and TRBJ1-4; D unresolved. The V end lost 4 bases, the J end lost 8 bases, and 15 bases lay between the germline ends. There are 14 residues in the CDR3. Germline V CDR1 and CDR2: SGHRS, YFSETQ. The CDR3 spells CASSQLGIGEKLFF. CDR3 sequence (DNA): TGCGCCAGCAGCCAGCTAGGCATCGGGGAAAAACTGTTTTTT.

This clone was counted once. This chain uses TRBV15 with TRBJ1-2, with 8 nucleotides matching TRBD1. Germline-derived CDR1 and CDR2 are LNHNV and YYDKDF (reference sequence). The V segment lost 0 bases and the J segment 6 bases; nucleotides outside the gene matches: 3. CDR3 length: 14 residues. This chain's CDR3 is CATSRDRDRHGYTF. Written as DNA, the CDR3 is TGTGCCACCAGCAGAGACAGGGACAGGCATGGCTACACCTTC.

Only a few counts were recorded for this clone. This chain connects TRBV6-5 to TRBJ1-5, with a weak D call TRBD1 (5 bases). Germline V gives CDR1 MNHEY, CDR2 SVGAGI. V lost 7 bases and J lost 2, with 15 bases in between. The CDR3 loop spans 15 amino acids. CDR3 amino acids: CASIRGGVGNQPQHF. DNA of the CDR3: TGTGCCAGCATTCGGGGGGGAGTGGGCAATCAGCCCCAGCATTTT.

This chain joins TRBV7-9 and TRBJ1-1, with D unresolved. Trimming took off 3 bases at V and 3 bases at J, with 8 bases between the two ends. The CDR3 has 13 amino acids. In germline, CDR1 is SEHNR, CDR2 FQNEAQ (reference sequence). CDR3 in DNA: TGTGCCAGCAGCTTCCGGGAAGACACTGAAGCTTTCTTT. Amino acid sequence: CASSFREDTEAFF.

This clone appeared a single time. The V gene is TRBV18, the J gene TRBJ1-5; tentatively, D is TRBD1 (6 bases). The germline V gene encodes CDR1 KGHSH and CDR2 LQKENI. Trimming removed 2 bases at V and 3 bases at J, with 11 bases between. This CDR3 has 15 amino acids. Here the CDR3 DNA reads TGTGCCAGCTCACCAAAGGGGGGGCCCAATCAGCCCCAGCATTTT. Translation gives CASSPKGGPNQPQHF.

This sequence joins TRBV5-1 and TRBJ2-3; 10 bases fit TRBD2. V lost 0 bases, J lost 3 bases, and 13 bases stayed unmatched. This CDR3 is 19 amino acids long. Looked up from germline, CDR1 is SGHRS and CDR2 is YFSETQ. The CDR3: CASSLGSSGGAESTDTQYF. CDR3 coding DNA: TGCGCCAGCAGCTTGGGGTCCAGCGGGGGGGCCGAGAGTACAGATACGCAGTATTTT.

This chain joins TRBV18 and TRBJ2-2, with D tentatively TRBD1 (6 bases). The CDR3 has 15 amino acids. CDR1 and CDR2 (germline): KGHSH, LQKENI. V was trimmed by 3 bases and J by 7 bases, leaving 15 bases between them. CDR3 in DNA: TGTGCCAGCTCACCTTTACAGGGTGATGGCGGGGAGCTGTTTTTT. The encoded protein is CASSPLQGDGGELFF.

The chain recombines TRBV7-9 with TRBJ1-1, with D possibly matching TRBD1 (5 bases). The ends were cut back, 3 bases at V and 10 bases at J, with 15 bases in the middle. The germline CDR1 and CDR2 sequences are SEHNR and FQNEAQ (reference sequence). The CDR3 covers 13 residues. The CDR3 protein is CASSFDSYLGAFF. CDR3 sequence (DNA): TGTGCCAGCAGCTTCGACAGTTATCTGGGAGCTTTCTTT.

This sequence joins TRBV10-1 and TRBJ2-2; D perhaps matches TRBD2 (5 bases). The germline V and J ends were trimmed by 6 bases and 3 bases, with 8 bases remaining between them. The CDR3 has 13 residues. Germline-derived CDR1 and CDR2 are WNHNN and SYGVQD (reference sequence). CDR3 region: CASSARDTGELFF. CDR3 sequence (DNA): TGCGCCAGCAGCGCGAGGGACACCGGGGAGCTGTTTTTT.

This clone appeared a few times. This chain connects TRBV14 to TRBJ2-7; 12 bases match TRBD2. The CDR3 covers 13 residues. Germline assignment: CDR1 SGHDN and CDR2 FVKESK. The junction had 0 bases not matched to a gene; V was cut back by 5 bases and J by 4 bases. CDR3 sequence (DNA): TGTGCCAGCAGCACTAGCGGGGGGTACGAGCAGTACTTC. Its translation: CASSTSGGYEQYF.

For the CDR3, the DNA is TGTGCCAGCAGGACACAGGGTGTGCAGTACGTC. Protein product: CASRTQGVQYV. The rearrangement joins TRBV28 to TRBJ2-7, with D perhaps TRBD1 (6 bases). The CDR3 contains 11 residues. V lost 6 bases to trimming and J lost 9 bases, with 12 bases between them. Germline lookup yields CDR1 MDHEN and CDR2 SYDVKM.

J is TRBJ1-1 and V is TRBV5-1, with 8 bases identical to TRBD1. CDR3 length: 14 residues. Trimming removed 5 bases from V and 4 bases from J; junction bases left unmatched: 7. Germline CDR1 and CDR2: SGHRS and YFSETQ. Here the CDR3 DNA reads TGCGCCAGCAGTTTACAGGGGGTAGGCACTGAAGCTTTCTTT. Translation: CASSLQGVGTEAFF.

This chain joins TRBV11-2 and TRBJ2-3; TRBD2 is a possible D gene (5 bases). The V gene lost 0 bases and the J gene lost 2 bases, with 18 bases spanning the gap. The V gene's germline CDR1 is SGHAT and CDR2 FQNNGV. The CDR3 is made up of 18 amino acids. CDR3 sequence: CASSLDGMGVKITDTQYF. In DNA form, the CDR3 reads TGTGCCAGCAGCTTAGATGGGATGGGAGTAAAGATCACAGATACGCAGTATTTT.

V and J are TRBV5-4 and TRBJ1-2, with D perhaps TRBD1 (5 bases). CDR1 SGHNT and CDR2 YYREEE come from the germline V gene (reference sequence). The CDR3 consists of 14 residues. Trimming pared 0 bases from V and 6 bases from J, leaving 12 bases between. The CDR3 here is CASSLALTGDGYTF. As DNA, the CDR3 is TGTGCCAGCAGCTTGGCCTTAACAGGAGATGGCTACACCTTC.

The genes are TRBV7-9 and TRBJ1-1, with D uncertain. The CDR3 totals 15 residues. From germline, CDR1 is SEHNR and CDR2 FQNEAQ (reference sequence). V was pared by 2 bases and J by 8 bases, with 18 bases between. The CDR3 bases are TGTGCCAGCAGCTTACCAGCGGGTGTCCGCTCCGAAGCTTTCTTT. As protein: CASSLPAGVRSEAFF.

The chain is built from TRBV28 and TRBJ1-1; D is ambiguous. CDR1 MDHEN and CDR2 SYDVKM come from the germline V gene. CDR3 size: 16 residues. The germline V and J ends were trimmed by 6 bases and 3 bases, with 20 bases remaining between them. In DNA form, the CDR3 reads TGTGCCAGCAGCCCCGAGGTTTACTATCGGGACACTGAAGCTTTCTTT. Its protein product is CASSPEVYYRDTEAFF.

This clone was counted many times. The rearrangement links TRBV5-5 to TRBJ2-6; tentatively, D is TRBD2 (5 bases). This CDR3 region has 15 residues. The V end lost 2 bases, the J end lost 0 bases, and 6 bases lay between the germline ends. Per germline, CDR1 SGHKS and CDR2 YYEKEE (reference sequence). CDR3 amino acids: CASSFRDSGANVLTF. The CDR3 nucleotides are TGTGCCAGCAGCTTCCGGGACTCTGGGGCCAACGTCCTGACTTTC.

V gene TRBV4-3 combines with J gene TRBJ1-1, with TRBD1 matching over 8 bases. Germline CDR1 and CDR2: LGHNA and YSLEER. Trimming at V came to 0 bases and at J to 0 bases, leaving 6 bases not matched to a gene. The CDR3 spans 17 residues. As DNA, the CDR3 is TGCGCCAGCAGCCAAGATTTCCGACAGGGGCTGAACACTGAAGCTTTCTTT. Amino acids: CASSQDFRQGLNTEAFF.

Written as DNA, the CDR3 is TGCAGTGCTAGTCTCGGGACAAAGACTGAAGCTTTCTTT. Its protein product is CSASLGTKTEAFF. This chain connects TRBV20-1 to TRBJ1-1, with D possibly TRBD1 on 6 matching bases. The germline gives CDR1 DFQATT, CDR2 SNEGSKA (reference sequence). Trimming took off 3 bases at V and 5 bases at J, with 13 bases between the two ends. The CDR3 totals 13 residues.

V gene TRBV9 combines with J gene TRBJ2-7; D remains unclear. CDR1 is SGDLS and CDR2 is YYNGEE in the germline V gene. Trimming pared 2 bases from V and 0 bases from J, leaving 9 bases between. This CDR3 contains 14 residues. The CDR3 region is CASSVRGNSYEQYF. The CDR3 DNA reads as TGTGCCAGCAGCGTGAGAGGCAACTCCTACGAGCAGTACTTC.

V gene TRBV7-3 combines with J gene TRBJ1-2, with no clear D. V shed 3 bases and J shed 8 bases, with 16 bases lying between them. This CDR3 has 14 residues. Germline values: CDR1 SGHTA, CDR2 FQGTGA. CDR3 sequence: CASSLGQISVGYTF. As DNA, the CDR3 is TGTGCCAGCAGCTTGGGCCAAATCTCGGTGGGCTACACCTTC.